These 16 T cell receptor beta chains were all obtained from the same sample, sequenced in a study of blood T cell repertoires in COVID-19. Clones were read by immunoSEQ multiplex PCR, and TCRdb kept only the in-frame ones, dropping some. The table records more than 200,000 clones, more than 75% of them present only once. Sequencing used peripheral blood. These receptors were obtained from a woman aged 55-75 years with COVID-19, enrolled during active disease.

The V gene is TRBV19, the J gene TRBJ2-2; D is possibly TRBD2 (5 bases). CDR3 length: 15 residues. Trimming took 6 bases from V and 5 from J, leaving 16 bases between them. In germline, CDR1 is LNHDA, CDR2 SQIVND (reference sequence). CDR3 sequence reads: CASSPPKLETGELFF. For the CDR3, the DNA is TGTGCCAGTAGCCCTCCTAAACTAGAAACCGGGGAGCTGTTTTTT.

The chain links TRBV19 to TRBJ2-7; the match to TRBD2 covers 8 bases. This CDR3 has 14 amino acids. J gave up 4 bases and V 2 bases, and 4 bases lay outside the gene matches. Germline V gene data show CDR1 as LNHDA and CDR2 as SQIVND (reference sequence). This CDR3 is CASSIQGGRYEQYF. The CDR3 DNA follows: TGTGCCAGTAGTATACAAGGCGGGAGGTACGAGCAGTACTTC.

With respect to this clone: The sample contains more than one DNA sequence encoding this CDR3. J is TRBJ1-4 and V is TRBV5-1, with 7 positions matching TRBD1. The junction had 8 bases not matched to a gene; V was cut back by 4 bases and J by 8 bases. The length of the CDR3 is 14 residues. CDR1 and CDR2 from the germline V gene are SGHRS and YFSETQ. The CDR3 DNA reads TGCGCCAGCAGCCTCGACAGGGTCGGAGAAAAACTGTTTTTT. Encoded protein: CASSLDRVGEKLFF.

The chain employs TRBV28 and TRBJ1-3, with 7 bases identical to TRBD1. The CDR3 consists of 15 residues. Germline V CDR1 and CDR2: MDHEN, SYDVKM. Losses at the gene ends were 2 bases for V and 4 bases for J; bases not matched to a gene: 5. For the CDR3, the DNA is TGTGCCAGCAGTTTAGGACAGGCTCTGGGAAACACCATATATTTT. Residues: CASSLGQALGNTIYF.

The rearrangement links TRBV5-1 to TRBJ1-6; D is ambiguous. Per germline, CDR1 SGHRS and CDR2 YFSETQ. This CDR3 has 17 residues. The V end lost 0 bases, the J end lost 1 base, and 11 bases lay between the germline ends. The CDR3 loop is CASSLDTLRSYNSPLHF. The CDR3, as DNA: TGCGCCAGCAGCTTGGACACCTTGAGGTCCTATAATTCACCCCTCCACTTT.

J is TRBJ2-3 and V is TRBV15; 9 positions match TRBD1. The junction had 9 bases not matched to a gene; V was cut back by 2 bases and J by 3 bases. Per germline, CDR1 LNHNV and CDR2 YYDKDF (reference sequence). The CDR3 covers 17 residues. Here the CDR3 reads CATSRRPGQGDTDTQYF. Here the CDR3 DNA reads TGTGCCACCAGCAGACGACCGGGACAGGGAGATACAGATACGCAGTATTTT.

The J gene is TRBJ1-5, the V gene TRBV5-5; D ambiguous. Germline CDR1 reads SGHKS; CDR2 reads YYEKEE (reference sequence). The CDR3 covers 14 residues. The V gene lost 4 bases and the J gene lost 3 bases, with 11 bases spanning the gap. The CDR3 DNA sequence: TGTGCCAGCAGCCCACTTGGGCCCAATCAGCCCCAGCATTTT. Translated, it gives CASSPLGPNQPQHF.

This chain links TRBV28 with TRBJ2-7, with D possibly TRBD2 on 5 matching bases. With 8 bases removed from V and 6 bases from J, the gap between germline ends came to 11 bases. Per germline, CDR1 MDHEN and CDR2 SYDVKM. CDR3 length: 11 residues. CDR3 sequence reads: CASLAVGEQYF. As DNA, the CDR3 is TGTGCCAGCCTAGCTGTCGGCGAGCAGTACTTC.

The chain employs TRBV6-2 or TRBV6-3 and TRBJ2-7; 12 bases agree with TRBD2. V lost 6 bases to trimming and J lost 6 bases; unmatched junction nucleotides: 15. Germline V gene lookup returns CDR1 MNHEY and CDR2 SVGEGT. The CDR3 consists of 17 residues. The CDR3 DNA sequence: TGTGCCAGCAGCATCAGAGGACTAGCGGGAATATGGTTCGAGCAGTACTTC. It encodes CASSIRGLAGIWFEQYF.

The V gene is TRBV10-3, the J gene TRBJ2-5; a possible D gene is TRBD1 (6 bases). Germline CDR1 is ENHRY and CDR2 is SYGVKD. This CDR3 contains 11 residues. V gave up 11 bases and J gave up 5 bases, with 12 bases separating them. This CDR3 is CASGRGETQYF. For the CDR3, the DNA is TGTGCCTCGGGCAGGGGCGAGACCCAGTACTTC.

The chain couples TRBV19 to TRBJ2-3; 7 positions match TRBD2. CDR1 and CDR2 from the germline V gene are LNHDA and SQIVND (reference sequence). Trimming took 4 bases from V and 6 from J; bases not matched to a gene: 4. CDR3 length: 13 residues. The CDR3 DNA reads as TGTGCCAGTAGTAGGGAGGGGCCGGATACGCAGTATTTT. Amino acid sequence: CASSREGPDTQYF.

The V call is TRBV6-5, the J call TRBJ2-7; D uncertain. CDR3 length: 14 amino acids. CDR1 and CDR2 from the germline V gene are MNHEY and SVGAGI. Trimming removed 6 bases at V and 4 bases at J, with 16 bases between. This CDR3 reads CASRPTLASYEQYF. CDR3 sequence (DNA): TGTGCCAGCAGACCGACACTCGCCTCTTACGAGCAGTACTTC.

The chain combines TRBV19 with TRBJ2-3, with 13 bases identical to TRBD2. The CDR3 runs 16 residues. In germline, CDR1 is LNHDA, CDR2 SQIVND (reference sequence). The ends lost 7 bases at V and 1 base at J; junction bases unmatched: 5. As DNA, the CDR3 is TGTGCCAGTACTCGACTAGCGGGAGGAGGCACAGATACGCAGTATTTT. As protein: CASTRLAGGGTDTQYF.

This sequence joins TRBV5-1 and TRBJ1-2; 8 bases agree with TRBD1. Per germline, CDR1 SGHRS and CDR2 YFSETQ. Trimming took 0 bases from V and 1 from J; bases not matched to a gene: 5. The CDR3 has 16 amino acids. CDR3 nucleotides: TGCGCCAGCAGCTTGGGGGGGACAGGAGTTAACTATGGCTACACCTTC. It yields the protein CASSLGGTGVNYGYTF. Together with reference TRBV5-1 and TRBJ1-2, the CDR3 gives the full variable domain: KAGVTQTPRYLIKTRGQQVTLSCSPISGHRSVSWYQQTPGQGLQFLFEYFSETQRNKGNFPGRFSGRQFSNSRSEMNVSTLELGDSALYLCASSLGGTGVNYGYTFGSGTRLTVV.

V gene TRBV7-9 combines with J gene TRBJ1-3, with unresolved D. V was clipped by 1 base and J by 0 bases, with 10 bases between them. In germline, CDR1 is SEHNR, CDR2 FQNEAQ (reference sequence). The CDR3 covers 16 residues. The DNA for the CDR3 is TGTGCCAGCAGCTTAGGCCAGCGGCTCTCTGGAAACACCATATATTTT. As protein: CASSLGQRLSGNTIYF.

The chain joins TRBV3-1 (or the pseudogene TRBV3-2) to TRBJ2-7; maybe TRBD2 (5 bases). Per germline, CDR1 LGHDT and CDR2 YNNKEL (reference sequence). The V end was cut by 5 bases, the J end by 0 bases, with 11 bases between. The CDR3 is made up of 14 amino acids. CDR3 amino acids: CASSSGLVSYEQYF. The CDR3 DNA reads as TGTGCCAGCAGCTCGGGGTTGGTCTCCTACGAGCAGTACTTC.